This T cell receptor (beta chain) is from a study of blood T cell repertoires in COVID-19. Study summary: Material from acute and convalescent COVID-19 was sourced from the United States, Italy and Spain.

The CDR3 consists of 14 residues. In germline, CDR1 is MNHEY, CDR2 SVGAGI. Unmatched junction bases numbered 5, after V lost 2 bases and J lost 5 bases. Categorization into cohorts depended on clinical history that participants reported. The repertoire was sequenced with immunoSEQ multiplex PCR; TCRdb's copy has only in-frame clones and lacks some. In the table there are about 370,000 clones, 85% to 90% of which are singletons. The specimen was PBMCs or T cells enriched from blood (not recorded which). This receptor was identified in a man in his late teens or twenties who had recovered from COVID-19. V is TRBV6-5 and J is TRBJ1-2; 7 bases align to TRBD1. CDR3 in amino acids: CASSYRSGGYGYTF. The CDR3, as DNA: TGTGCCAGCAGTTACCGTTCAGGGGGATATGGCTACACCTTC.